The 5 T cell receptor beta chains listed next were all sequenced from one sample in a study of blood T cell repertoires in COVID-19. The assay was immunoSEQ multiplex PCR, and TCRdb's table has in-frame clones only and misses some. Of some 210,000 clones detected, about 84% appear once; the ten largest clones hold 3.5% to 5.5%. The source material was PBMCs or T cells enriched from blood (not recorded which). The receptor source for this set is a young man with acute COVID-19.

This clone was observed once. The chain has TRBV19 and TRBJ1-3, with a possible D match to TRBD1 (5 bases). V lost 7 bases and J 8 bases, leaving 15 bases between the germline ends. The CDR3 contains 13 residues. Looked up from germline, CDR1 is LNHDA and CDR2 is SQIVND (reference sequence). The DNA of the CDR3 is TGTGCCAGTAAGGGGCAGGGTGTGGACACCATATATTTT. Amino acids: CASKGQGVDTIYF.

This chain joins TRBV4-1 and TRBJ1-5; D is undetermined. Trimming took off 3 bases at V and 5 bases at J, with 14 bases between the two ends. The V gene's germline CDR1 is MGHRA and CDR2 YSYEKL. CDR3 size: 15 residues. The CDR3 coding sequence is TGCGCCAGCAGCCACACAGTCAGCTTCGATCAGCCCCAGCATTTT. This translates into CASSHTVSFDQPQHF.

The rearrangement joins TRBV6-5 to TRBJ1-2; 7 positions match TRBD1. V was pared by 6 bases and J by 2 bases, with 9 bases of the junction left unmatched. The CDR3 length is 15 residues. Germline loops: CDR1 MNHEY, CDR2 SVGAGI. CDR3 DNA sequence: TGTGCCAGCAGAAAAGGGACAGCCGAAAACTATGGCTACACCTTC. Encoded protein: CASRKGTAENYGYTF.

This CDR3 reads CAGSTGYNSPLHF. The CDR3 DNA reads as TGTGCCGGATCGACGGGGTATAATTCACCCCTCCACTTT. V is TRBV2 and J is TRBJ1-6; D is uncertain. V gave up 11 bases and J gave up 4 bases, with 12 bases separating them. Germline CDR1 and CDR2: SNHLY and FYNNEI. This CDR3 has 13 amino acids. Filled out from reference TRBV2 and TRBJ1-6, the complete variable domain reads EPEVTQTPSHQVTQMGQEVILRCVPISNHLYFYWYRQILGQKVEFLVSFYNNEISEKSEIFDDQFSVERPDGSNFTLKIRSTKLEDSAMYFCAGSTGYNSPLHFGNGTRLTVT.

Here the CDR3 reads CASSQLRAQGNSPLHF. CDR3 DNA: TGTGCCAGCAGCCAACTCCGGGCACAGGGGAATTCACCCCTCCACTTT. This chain links TRBV3-1 (or the pseudogene TRBV3-2) with TRBJ1-6, with 7 bases matching TRBD1. Per germline, CDR1 LGHDT and CDR2 YNNKEL (reference sequence). The J segment lost 7 bases and the V segment lost 2 bases, leaving 8 bases of the junction unmatched. CDR3 length equals 16 residues.